This TCR beta chain originates from a study of T cell responses to AZD1222 COVID-19 vaccine (dated by TCRdb to the early 2020s). General notes on the study: A total of 230 or so trial participants underwent TCR sequencing, of whom 207 received two doses of AZD1222 and about 25 received two doses of the MenACWY control vaccine. Trial participants were enrolled into age subgroups of 18-55, 56-69 and 70-plus years, which contained approximately 150, 30 and 60 TCR-sequenced participants, respectively.

The CDR3 regions of human TCRbeta chains were analyzed by immunosequencing. As for the original processing: Repertoire TCRs were matched against a reference library of SARS-CoV-2-specific TCRs generated with the MIRA antigen-specificity platform. Breadth was defined as the fraction of unique TCRs that were SARS-CoV-2-associated, and depth was defined as the fraction of total T cells that were SARS-CoV-2-associated. Using the MIRA data, every spike-specific TCR was mapped to the spike region that the TCR reacted to and assigned to either a CD4 or a CD8 class. Log10-transformed breadth and depth values were compared by one-way ANOVA with Sidak's multiple comparisons tests. This is the immuneACCESS table as TCRdb keeps it, with only in-frame sequences that have V and J called. A part of the clones is gone; compared with another copy, unresolved V genes explain less than half, and the rest is unexplained. For V, J and clone size, that table is used; D and trimming come from the DNA. The sample profile shows roughly 100,000 clones; 70% to 90% of them were found once. The ten largest account for about 2.5% of the sample.

The CDR3, from cysteine to phenylalanine, totals 13 residues. The only DNA kept is the CDR3, 39 bases in frame from the first base. V is pruned by 4 bases and J by 7 bases, leaving 5 bases of the junction without a gene match. CDR1 and CDR2 (SQVTM, ANQGSEA) derive from the germline V gene. Study-wide findings and limitations: Conclusions about previously exposed vaccinees are limited because only six or seven AZD1222 recipients were SARS-CoV-2 seropositive at baseline. The whole spike protein was spanned by vaccine-associated CD4 TCRs, and dominant responses were seen in regions 160-218 and 743-854. Because no day 14 peak-response samples were available, repertoires were characterized only after the peak T cell response. In the small 56-69-year group, the increase in depth fell short of significance, most likely because of low power. Spike-specific TCR breadth and depth rose significantly after two AZD1222 doses compared with day 0 and with MenACWY recipients. Participants were mostly white British and included more females than males, and it was suggested by the authors that clonal diversity may have been underestimated. Reportedly, almost half of the unique spike-specific TCRs recognized epitopes lying outside the regions that are mutated in the B.1.351 and B.1.1.7 variants.

In the paper's terms, the time point label means: about 28 days (+/-7) after the second vaccine dose. AZD1222 recipients with second doses at about 4 weeks or about 12 weeks were pooled, because spike-specific TCR depth and breadth did not differ between schedules. The vaccinee samples were drawn from two UK trials, COV001 and COV002, one of which was a single-blind randomized controlled phase 2/3 trial testing AZD1222 (ChAdOx1 nCoV-19) in healthy adults. Trial participant PBMC samples were collected at day 0 and day 28 after the second dose for TCRbeta chain sequencing. A single count supports this clone. Its antigen has not been determined. No much larger clonotype is one base removed from it; base qualities were not supplied.

The sample here was peripheral blood, taken 28 days after the second AZD1222 dose. The sequence was collected from an adult who received the AZD1222 COVID-19 vaccine. This chain joins TRBV29-1 to TRBJ2-1; TRBD1 matches 9 bases in the middle. The DNA reads as follows: TGCAGCGTTGGGAGACAGGGGGGGAATGAGCAGTTCTTC. This is translated as CSVGRQGGNEQFF.